The T cell receptor (beta chain) described here comes from a study of early T cells in non-severe SARS-CoV-2 infection. Overall study: Chains were unpaired, as sequencing was done on bulk RNA from unsorted whole blood.

Study-wide results and caveats: Matches to VDJdb favored anti-spike CD8 responses and missed private and CD4 specificities.

V lost 2 bases and J lost 6, with 12 bases in between. The CDR3 has 14 amino acids. The germline V gene encodes CDR1 MNHEY and CDR2 SVGEGT. This clonotype was counted many times. What it binds is not known. TCRdb re-called the 5' RACE reads through MiXCR, storing one row per CDR3 protein. The data hold 35,000 to 45,000 distinct CDR3 sequences, with 5% to 6% observed a single time. The sample comprised whole blood. The TCR sequence derives from an adult who was a healthcare worker with PCR-confirmed SARS-CoV-2 infection or an uninfected control (not recorded which). This chain links TRBV6-2 or TRBV6-3 with TRBJ2-3; D is unclear. CDR3 residues: CASSYRVEADTQYF. In nucleotides, the CDR3 is TGTGCCAGCAGTTACAGGGTCGAGGCTGATACGCAGTATTTT.